This T cell receptor (beta chain) was retrieved from a study of blood T cell repertoires in COVID-19. Overall study context: Spain, Italy and the United States supplied samples that represented acute and convalescent COVID-19.

As handled by the study authors: Estimation of nucleated cell counts relied on the amplification of reference gene primers. The repertoire was sequenced with immunoSEQ multiplex PCR; TCRdb's copy has only in-frame clones and lacks some. For V, J and clone size, that table is used; D and trimming come from the DNA. The repertoire holds roughly 100,000 clones, with around 80% as singletons. Germline CDR1 is SGHRS and CDR2 is YFSETQ. The CDR3 totals 14 residues. Trimming took off 4 bases at V and 5 bases at J, with 15 bases between the two ends. This rearrangement joins TRBV5-1 to TRBJ1-1; a weak D match, TRBD1 (6 bases). Sequencing used peripheral blood. The origin of this receptor is a woman at least 80 years old with acute or convalescent COVID-19. Here the CDR3 reads CASSPGRGKTEAFF. As DNA, the CDR3 is TGCGCCAGCAGCCCGGGGAGGGGGAAGACTGAAGCTTTCTTT.